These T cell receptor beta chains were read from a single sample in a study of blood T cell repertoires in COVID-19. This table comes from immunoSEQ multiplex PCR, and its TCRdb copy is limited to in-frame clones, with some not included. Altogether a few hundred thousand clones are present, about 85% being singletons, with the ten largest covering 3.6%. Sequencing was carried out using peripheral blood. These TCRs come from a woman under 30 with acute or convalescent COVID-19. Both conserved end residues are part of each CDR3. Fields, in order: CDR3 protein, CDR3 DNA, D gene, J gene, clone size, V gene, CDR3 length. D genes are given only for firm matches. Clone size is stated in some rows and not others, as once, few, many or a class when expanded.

CDR3 protein: CASSSTLGGQGLVGQWETQYF
CDR3 DNA: TGTGCCAGCAGCTCCACCTTGGGGGGACAGGGCCTAGTCGGGCAATGGGAGACCCAGTACTTC
D gene: TRBD1
J gene: TRBJ2-5
clone size: NA
V gene: TRBV28
CDR3 length: 21

CDR3 protein: CASSLVGLGGYEQYF
CDR3 DNA: TGTGCCAGCAGCTTAGTGGGCCTCGGGGGCTACGAGCAGTACTTC
D gene: NA
J gene: TRBJ2-7
clone size: NA
V gene: TRBV7-2
CDR3 length: 15

CDR3 protein: CSVEDPYKGPGNTIYF
CDR3 DNA: TGCAGCGTTGAAGATCCCTACAAGGGGCCAGGAAACACCATATATTTT
D gene: NA
J gene: TRBJ1-3
clone size: NA
V gene: TRBV29-1
CDR3 length: 16

CDR3 protein: CSGGGYTF
CDR3 DNA: TGCAGTGGAGGGGGCTACACCTTC
D gene: NA
J gene: TRBJ1-2
clone size: NA
V gene: TRBV20-1
CDR3 length: 8

CDR3 protein: CASTMKQGAKNIQYF
CDR3 DNA: TGTGCCAGTACTATGAAACAGGGGGCCAAAAACATTCAGTACTTC
D gene: TRBD1
J gene: TRBJ2-4
clone size: NA
V gene: TRBV19
CDR3 length: 15

CDR3 protein: CASSLPQEGNTIYF
CDR3 DNA: TGTGCCAGCAGCTTGCCCCAAGAGGGAAACACCATATATTTT
D gene: NA
J gene: TRBJ1-3
clone size: NA
V gene: TRBV7-8
CDR3 length: 14

CDR3 protein: CASKLTGGPETQYF
CDR3 DNA: TGTGCCAGCAAGTTGACAGGGGGCCCGGAGACCCAGTACTTC
D gene: TRBD1
J gene: TRBJ2-5
clone size: NA
V gene: TRBV5-8
CDR3 length: 14

CDR3 protein: CASSSVLGTGGFNQPQHF
CDR3 DNA: TGTGCCAGCAGCTCAGTCCTGGGTACAGGGGGCTTCAATCAGCCCCAGCATTTT
D gene: TRBD1
J gene: TRBJ1-5
clone size: NA
V gene: TRBV7-9
CDR3 length: 18

CDR3 protein: CASSGTRGLGDTQYF
CDR3 DNA: TGTGCCAGCAGCGGAACCAGGGGTTTGGGAGATACGCAGTATTTT
D gene: NA
J gene: TRBJ2-3
clone size: NA
V gene: TRBV6-5
CDR3 length: 15

CDR3 protein: CASIPAVGVYGYTF
CDR3 DNA: TGTGCCAGCATTCCGGCCGTCGGAGTCTATGGCTACACCTTC
D gene: NA
J gene: TRBJ1-2
clone size: NA
V gene: TRBV28
CDR3 length: 14

CDR3 protein: CASSPRRDNNYGYTF
CDR3 DNA: TGTGCCAGCAGCCCGAGACGGGATAATAACTATGGCTACACCTTC
D gene: NA
J gene: TRBJ1-2
clone size: few
V gene: TRBV7-9
CDR3 length: 15

CDR3 protein: CASSASGGHEQYF
CDR3 DNA: TGTGCCAGCAGCGCTAGCGGGGGTCACGAGCAGTACTTC
D gene: TRBD2
J gene: TRBJ2-7
clone size: NA
V gene: TRBV5-5
CDR3 length: 13

CDR3 protein: CASSHRTRENTIYF
CDR3 DNA: TGTGCCAGTAGTCATCGGACAAGGGAAAACACCATATATTTT
D gene: NA
J gene: TRBJ1-3
clone size: NA
V gene: TRBV19
CDR3 length: 14

CDR3 protein: CASIGAKGTDYGYTF
CDR3 DNA: TGTGCCAGCATAGGTGCGAAGGGGACAGACTATGGCTACACCTTC
D gene: TRBD1
J gene: TRBJ1-2
clone size: NA
V gene: TRBV6-4
CDR3 length: 15

CDR3 protein: CASSLRGGAEAFF
CDR3 DNA: TGTGCCAGCAGTTTAAGAGGAGGTGCTGAAGCTTTCTTT
D gene: NA
J gene: TRBJ1-1
clone size: NA
V gene: TRBV27
CDR3 length: 13

CDR3 protein: CASSYSRRDYGYTF
CDR3 DNA: TGTGCCAGCAGTTACTCGCGCAGGGACTATGGCTACACCTTC
D gene: NA
J gene: TRBJ1-2
clone size: NA
V gene: TRBV6-5
CDR3 length: 14

CDR3 protein: CASSSPGTRTQYF
CDR3 DNA: TGTGCCAGCAGCTCCCCCGGGACTAGGACCCAGTACTTC
D gene: TRBD2
J gene: TRBJ2-5
clone size: NA
V gene: TRBV7-2
CDR3 length: 13

CDR3 protein: CASRTDRADTGELFF
CDR3 DNA: TGTGCCAGCAGAACGGACAGGGCGGACACCGGGGAGCTGTTTTTT
D gene: TRBD1
J gene: TRBJ2-2
clone size: NA
V gene: TRBV2
CDR3 length: 15

CDR3 protein: CASSLGQGTEQFF
CDR3 DNA: TGTGCCAGCAGCCTCGGGCAGGGCACCGAGCAGTTCTTC
D gene: NA
J gene: TRBJ2-1
clone size: NA
V gene: TRBV5-5
CDR3 length: 13

CDR3 protein: CASSETGATNEKLFF
CDR3 DNA: TGTGCCAGCAGCGAGACAGGGGCTACAAATGAAAAACTGTTTTTT
D gene: TRBD1
J gene: TRBJ1-4
clone size: NA
V gene: TRBV9
CDR3 length: 15

CDR3 protein: CASSLAQSQYF
CDR3 DNA: TGTGCCAGCAGTTTAGCCCAGTCGCAGTATTTT
D gene: NA
J gene: TRBJ2-3
clone size: NA
V gene: TRBV27
CDR3 length: 11

CDR3 protein: CASVSRTGKIEAFF
CDR3 DNA: TGTGCCAGCGTTAGTAGGACAGGGAAAATTGAAGCTTTCTTT
D gene: TRBD1
J gene: TRBJ1-1
clone size: NA
V gene: TRBV28
CDR3 length: 14

CDR3 protein: CASSQDSGGKSFSPLHF
CDR3 DNA: TGTGCCAGCAGCCAAGACTCGGGGGGGAAATCTTTCTCACCCCTCCACTTT
D gene: NA
J gene: TRBJ1-6
clone size: once
V gene: TRBV14
CDR3 length: 17

CDR3 protein: CASSEQRDSYGYTF
CDR3 DNA: TGTGCCAGCAGTGAACAGAGGGATAGCTATGGCTACACCTTC
D gene: NA
J gene: TRBJ1-2
clone size: few
V gene: TRBV6-1
CDR3 length: 14

CDR3 protein: CASTRGAGPYNEQFF
CDR3 DNA: TGTGCCAGCACGCGGGGGGCGGGCCCCTACAATGAGCAGTTCTTC
D gene: TRBD2
J gene: TRBJ2-1
clone size: NA
V gene: TRBV7-2
CDR3 length: 15

CDR3 protein: CASDREGGSGNTIYF
CDR3 DNA: TGTGCTAGTGACCGGGAAGGAGGCTCTGGAAACACCATATATTTT
D gene: NA
J gene: TRBJ1-3
clone size: NA
V gene: TRBV12-5
CDR3 length: 15

CDR3 protein: CARYIAGFGPRTGELFF
CDR3 DNA: TGTGCCAGATATATAGCGGGATTTGGCCCCCGCACCGGGGAGCTGTTTTTT
D gene: TRBD2
J gene: TRBJ2-2
clone size: NA
V gene: TRBV27
CDR3 length: 17